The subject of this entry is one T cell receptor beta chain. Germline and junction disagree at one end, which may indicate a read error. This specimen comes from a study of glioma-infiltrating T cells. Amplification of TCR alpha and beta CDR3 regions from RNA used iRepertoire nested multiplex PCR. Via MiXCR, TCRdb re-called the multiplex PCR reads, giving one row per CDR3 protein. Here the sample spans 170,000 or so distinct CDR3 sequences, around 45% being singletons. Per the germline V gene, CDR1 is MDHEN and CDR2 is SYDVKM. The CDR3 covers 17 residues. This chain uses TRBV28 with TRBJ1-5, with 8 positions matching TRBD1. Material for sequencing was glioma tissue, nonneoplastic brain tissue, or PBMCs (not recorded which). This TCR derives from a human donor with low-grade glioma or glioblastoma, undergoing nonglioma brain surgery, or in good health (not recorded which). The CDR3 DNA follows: TGTGTCAGCAGTTTCTCCGGGACAGGTAGTAACAATCAGCCCCAGCATTTT. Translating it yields CVSSFSGTGSNNQPQHF.